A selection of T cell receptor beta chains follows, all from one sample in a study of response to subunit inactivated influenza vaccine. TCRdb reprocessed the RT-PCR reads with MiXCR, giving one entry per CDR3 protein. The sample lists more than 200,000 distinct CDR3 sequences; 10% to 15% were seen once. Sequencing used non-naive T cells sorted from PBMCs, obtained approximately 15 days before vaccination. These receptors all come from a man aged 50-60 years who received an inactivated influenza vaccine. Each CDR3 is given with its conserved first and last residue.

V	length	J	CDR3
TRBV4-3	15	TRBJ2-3	CASSAGGSQADTQYF
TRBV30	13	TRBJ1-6	CAWRVTGNSPLHF
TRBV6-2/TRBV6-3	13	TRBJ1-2	CASSYRRTDGYTF
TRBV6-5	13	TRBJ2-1	CASSYSNSRGQFF
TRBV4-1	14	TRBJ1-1	CASSQGQGYTEAFF
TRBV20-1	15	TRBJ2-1	CSARDRASYYNEQFF
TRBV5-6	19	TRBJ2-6	CASSLARTGLYFGANVLTF
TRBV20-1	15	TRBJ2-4	CSAAAAGVAKNIQYF
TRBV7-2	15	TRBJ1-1	CASSLVREGYTEAFF
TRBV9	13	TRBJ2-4	CASSELAGNIQYF
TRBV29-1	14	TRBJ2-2	CSVGDPRHTGELFF
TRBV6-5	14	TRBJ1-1	CASSSGQVGTEAFF
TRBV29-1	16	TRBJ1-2	CSVEEDGRSRNYGYTF
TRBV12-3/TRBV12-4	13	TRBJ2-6	CASNSGWANVLTF
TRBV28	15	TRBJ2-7	CASSAGGRSSYEQYF
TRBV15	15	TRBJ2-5	CATSRDLALQETQYF
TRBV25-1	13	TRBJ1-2	CASSDTGRYGYTF
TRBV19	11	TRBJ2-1	CASSIGPKQFF
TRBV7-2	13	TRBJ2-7	CASSLVSGAEQYF
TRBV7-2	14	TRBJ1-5	CASSWDRGGQPQHF
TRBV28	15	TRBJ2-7	CASRPSGTLTYEQYF
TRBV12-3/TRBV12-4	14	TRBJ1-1	CASSLGDRGPEAFF
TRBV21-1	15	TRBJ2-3	CASSKAGGGTDTQYF
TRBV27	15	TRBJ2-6	CASSLSPSGANVLTF
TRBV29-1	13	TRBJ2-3	CSVLQGNTDTQYF
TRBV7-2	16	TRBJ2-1	CASSLRAGGQNNEQFF
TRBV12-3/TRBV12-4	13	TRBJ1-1	CASSLGNNAEAFF
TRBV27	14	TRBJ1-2	CASSPAGRNYGYTF
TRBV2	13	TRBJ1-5	CASSLTGFQPQHF
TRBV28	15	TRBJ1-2	CASSSTGTGISGYTF
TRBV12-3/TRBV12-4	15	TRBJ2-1	CASSFRRQVGNEQFF
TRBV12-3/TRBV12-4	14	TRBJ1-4	CASSHTNLNEKLFF
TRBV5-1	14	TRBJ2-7	CASSVGGFRDEQYF
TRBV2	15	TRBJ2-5	CASSPDRGRIETQYF
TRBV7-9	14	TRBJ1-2	CASSLLTDNYGYTF
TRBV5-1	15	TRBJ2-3	CASRWPSGETDTQYF
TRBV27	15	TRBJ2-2	CASRPQGRGGGELFF
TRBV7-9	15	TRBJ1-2	CASSLGGGHEEGYTF
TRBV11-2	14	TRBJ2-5	CASSFAGVGETQYF
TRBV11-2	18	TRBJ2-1	CASSLGNMGRSSYNEQFF
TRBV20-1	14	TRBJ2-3	CSARDGRGTDTQYF
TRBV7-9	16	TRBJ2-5	CASSPRASGGQETQYF
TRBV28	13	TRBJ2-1	CASRAGSYNEQFF
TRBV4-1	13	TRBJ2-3	CASSQVTAGAQYF
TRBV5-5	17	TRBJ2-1	CASSSGLLAGARNEQFF
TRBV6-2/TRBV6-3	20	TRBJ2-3	CASSRWTSAMTRTPTDTQYF
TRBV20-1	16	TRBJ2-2	CSASGRYADPTGELFF
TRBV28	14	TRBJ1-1	CASNSPGQSFTAFF
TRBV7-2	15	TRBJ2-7	CASRYSGTISYEQYF
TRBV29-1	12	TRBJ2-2	CSATGQTGELFF
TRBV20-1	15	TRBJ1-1	CSAREQGTFSTEAFF
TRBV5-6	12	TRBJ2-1	CASSPGGRDSIF
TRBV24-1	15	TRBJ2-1	CATSSGGGPYNEQFF
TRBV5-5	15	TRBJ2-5	CASSWGAGGGETQYF